This T cell receptor (beta chain) emerged from a study of CD8+CD57+ T cells in acquired aplastic anemia. Study-level results: Patients showed no significant difference from controls in CD8+ Simpson's diversity.

This clonotype was counted a few times. Its antigen is not identified. Using genomic DNA as the template, TCR beta VDJ and CDR3 profiling was carried out. Each CDR3 protein is one row after TCRdb ran MiXCR on the reads. The sample has about 160,000 distinct CDR3 sequences; more than 45% are singletons. Patients chosen for sequencing had CD8+CD57+ cells that had expanded, as shown by flow cytometry. Severe acquired aplastic anemia affected all patients. Receipt of therapy had not occurred in any patient by the time of blood sampling. CDR1 and CDR2 from the germline V gene are SGHVS and FNYEAQ. The CDR3 is 13 residues long. Trimming stripped 1 base from V and 3 bases from J, with 7 bases between.

The sample comprised sorted CD4+, CD8+, or CD8+CD57+ T cells (not recorded which) from PBMCs. This receptor was obtained from a human donor with aplastic anemia. The chain links TRBV7-6 to TRBJ2-7; D gene unclear. CDR3 nucleotide sequence: TGTGCCAGCAGCTTAGGGGAATACTACGAGCAGTACTTC. Translated: CASSLGEYYEQYF.